Presented here are 17 T cell receptor beta chains from one specimen sequenced in a study of response to subunit inactivated influenza vaccine (dated by TCRdb to about 2018). Library generation was performed with RT-PCR. The data were produced on an Illumina HiSeq 2500. The raw public data were reprocessed by TCRdb itself: fastp quality trimming at Q25, MiXCR clonotype calling, in-frame beta chains only. Rows are unified per CDR3 protein, each entry keeping the most common DNA and genes. For this sample there are approximately 480,000 distinct CDR3 sequences; approximately 10% appear just once. More than 10% of the sample is taken by the ten largest. According to the study, the label for this sample's time point signals: 45 days after influenza vaccine administration. Here the sequenced sample was PBMCs from blood, taken about 40 days after vaccination. The receptor set was obtained from a man in his fifties or sixties who received an inactivated influenza vaccine. Donor details come from another sample of the same person, matched by shared clones.

This clonotype was detected only a few times. This chain links TRBV5-1 with TRBJ2-4; D assignment may be TRBD1 or TRBD2 (5 bases each). CDR3 size: 16 residues. Germline CDR1 is SGHRS and CDR2 is YFSETQ. V was shortened by 3 bases and J by 2 bases, with 15 bases between the two germline ends. The CDR3 nucleotides read TGCGCCAGCAGCTACGATGGGGGTCTCTCCAAAAACATTCAGTACTTC. Protein sequence: CASSYDGGLSKNIQYF.

This clonotype was recorded a few times. This sequence joins TRBV29-1 and TRBJ1-1; 7 nucleotides align to TRBD1. Unmatched junction bases numbered 8, after V lost 3 bases and J lost 7 bases. The germline gives CDR1 SQVTM, CDR2 ANQGSEA. The CDR3 is 13 amino acids. The DNA for the CDR3 is TGCAGCGTTGATGGCAGGGGGGAAGTTGAAGCTTTCTTT. It translates to CSVDGRGEVEAFF.

Ten or more counts support this clonotype. The chain employs TRBV29-1 and TRBJ1-1, with D unresolved. This CDR3 has 13 amino acids. The V end lost 7 bases, the J end lost 7 bases, and 19 bases lay between the germline ends. Germline loops: CDR1 SQVTM, CDR2 ANQGSEA. CDR3 loop: CSGQRQAVSEAFF. The CDR3 nucleotides are TGCAGCGGCCAGAGGCAGGCCGTCAGTGAAGCTTTCTTT.

This clonotype was found a few times. The rearrangement links TRBV5-4 to TRBJ2-1, with 10 bases aligning to TRBD1. Germline V lookup: CDR1 SGHNT, CDR2 YYREEE (reference sequence). The J segment lost 7 bases and the V segment lost 4 bases, leaving 5 bases of the junction unmatched. The CDR3 is 14 residues long. The CDR3 DNA reads as TGTGCCAGCAGCCGACAGGGGGCGTTGAATGAGCAGTTCTTC. This codes for CASSRQGALNEQFF.

Comment on this clonotype: A much bigger clone sits one base away, suggesting this may be a read error. The chain couples TRBV4-3 to TRBJ2-2; tentatively, D is TRBD2 (6 bases). CDR3 length equals 15 residues. Germline lookup yields CDR1 LGHNA and CDR2 YSLEER. The CDR3 loop is CASSHQRGGAGKLFF. As DNA, the CDR3 is TGCGCCAGCAGCCATCAACGGGGAGGCGCCGGGAAGCTGTTTTTT.

This clonotype was seen more than once but under ten times. The chain is built from TRBV10-3 and TRBJ2-5; the match to TRBD2 covers 9 bases. CDR1 and CDR2 from the germline V gene are ENHRY and SYGVKD. The CDR3 sequence is 16 residues long. Trimming took 6 bases from V and 1 from J; bases not matched to a gene: 9. As DNA, the CDR3 is TGTGCCATCAGAGTTTCCGCGACTAGCGGCCAAGAGACCCAGTACTTC. This sequence encodes CAIRVSATSGQETQYF.

The rearrangement joins TRBV6-5 to TRBJ1-3; D uncertain. V was cut by 8 bases and J by 4 bases, with 9 bases left in between. The length of the CDR3 is 12 residues. Germline assignment: CDR1 MNHEY and CDR2 SVGAGI. The DNA of the CDR3 is TGTGCCAGCCTTTCCCCGGGAAACACCATATATTTT. This translates into CASLSPGNTIYF.

Ten or more counts support this clonotype. The rearrangement joins TRBV5-1 to TRBJ2-7, with D tentatively TRBD2 (6 bases). Germline CDR1 SGHRS, CDR2 YFSETQ. The CDR3 extends over 11 amino acids. V lost 3 bases and J lost 7, with 8 bases in between. The CDR3, as DNA: TGCGCCAGCAGCTCGGGAGAGGAGCAGTACTTC. This translates into CASSSGEEQYF.

This clonotype has only a few counts. The chain carries TRBV27 and TRBJ1-2; 11 bases map to TRBD1. This CDR3 comprises 15 residues. Trimming removed 5 bases from V and 8 bases from J; junction bases left unmatched: 10. Germline CDR1 MNHEY, CDR2 SMNVEV (reference sequence). DNA for the CDR3: TGTGCCAGCAGTCCCTTAGGACAGGGGGCGGTGGGCTACACCTTC. This sequence encodes CASSPLGQGAVGYTF.

This clonotype has ten or more counts. The V and J genes are TRBV6-1 and TRBJ2-6, with 7 bases matching TRBD2. Germline CDR1 reads MNHNS; CDR2 reads SASEGT. V lost 7 bases, J lost 0 bases, and 3 bases stayed unmatched. The length of the CDR3 is 15 residues. CDR3 nucleotides: TGTGCCAGCACCTGGGGGGGCTCTGGGGCCAACGTCCTGACTTTC. This gives the protein CASTWGGSGANVLTF.

The chain recombines TRBV7-9 with TRBJ2-2; 7 nucleotides line up with TRBD2. V lost 6 bases, J lost 4 bases, and 5 bases stayed unmatched. The CDR3 covers 14 residues. CDR1 SEHNR and CDR2 FQNEAQ come from the germline V gene (reference sequence). The CDR3 here is CASSKSGATGELFF. As DNA, the CDR3 is TGTGCCAGCAGTAAAAGCGGGGCCACCGGGGAGCTGTTTTTT.

This clonotype was seen more than once but under ten times. The V gene is TRBV4-2, the J gene TRBJ2-7; D is undetermined. Per the germline V gene, CDR1 is LGHNA and CDR2 is YNFKEQ. The CDR3 covers 18 residues. V gave up 4 bases and J gave up 0 bases, with 22 bases separating them. The chain's CDR3 is CASSPPQPTTESSYEQYF. CDR3 DNA: TGTGCCAGCAGCCCGCCGCAGCCGACGACGGAGAGCTCCTACGAGCAGTACTTC.

This clonotype was seen a few times. The genes are TRBV7-2 and TRBJ1-3; possible D gene TRBD1, 5 bases. The CDR3 is made up of 15 amino acids. V gave up 4 bases and J gave up 0 bases, with 10 bases separating them. Germline-derived CDR1 and CDR2 are SGHTA and FQGNSA. CDR3 in DNA: TGTGCCAGCAGCTGGGGACTGAACTCTGGAAACACCATATATTTT. Its protein is CASSWGLNSGNTIYF.

J is TRBJ2-3 and V is TRBV15, with 12 nucleotides matching TRBD2. V dropped 1 base and J dropped 4; count of bases not matched to a gene: 6. The CDR3 length is 17 residues. CDR1 LNHNV and CDR2 YYDKDF come from the germline V gene (reference sequence). The CDR3 coding sequence is TGTGCCACCAGCAGAGGGGCTAGCGGGGGGGCCTCAGATACGCAGTATTTT. Translation: CATSRGASGGASDTQYF.

This clonotype was seen more than once but under ten times. V and J are TRBV9 and TRBJ2-1, with D perhaps matching TRBD1 (6 bases). With 2 bases removed from V and 4 bases from J, the gap between germline ends came to 10 bases. The germline V gene encodes CDR1 SGDLS and CDR2 YYNGEE. This CDR3 region has 14 residues. CDR3 sequence (DNA): TGTGCCAGCAGCGTTTTAACAGGGTACAATGAGCAGTTCTTC. This sequence encodes CASSVLTGYNEQFF.

This clonotype has a handful of counts. This chain uses TRBV12-3 or TRBV12-4 with TRBJ1-1; D unresolved. CDR3 length equals 12 residues. V lost 3 bases and J lost 10, with 12 bases in between. CDR3 nucleotide sequence: TGTGCCAGCAGTTTGGGAGCCCTCTTAGCTTTCTTT. Translation gives CASSLGALLAFF.

This clonotype was counted many times. DNA for the CDR3: TGTGCCAGCAGCCGACCGACAGATACGCAGTATTTT. Its protein product is CASSRPTDTQYF. The J gene is TRBJ2-3, the V gene TRBV12-3 or TRBV12-4; D is ambiguous. V lost 6 bases, J lost 3 bases, and 7 bases lay in between. This CDR3 is 12 amino acids long.